This TCR beta chain was sequenced for a study of T-cell memory formation after mild COVID-19. Findings and limits, study-wide: The main location of contracting CD4+ clones was CM and EM, and that of contracting CD8+ clones was EMRA.

CDR1 and CDR2 (germline): LGHNA, YNFKEQ. CDR3 length: 19 residues. Trimming took off 0 bases at V and 2 bases at J, with 23 bases between the two ends. This clonotype was counted at least ten times. Antigen specificity is unknown. TCRalpha and TCRbeta libraries used 5'RACE with constant-segment primers and UMIs. TCRdb itself ran the 5' RACE reads through MiXCR, one entry per CDR3 protein. This sample yields a few hundred thousand distinct CDR3 sequences, of which approximately 9% are seen a single time; roughly 21% belongs to the top ten. V gene TRBV4-2 combines with J gene TRBJ2-7; no definite D call. The clonotype comes from a man between 18 and 29 years old who had mild COVID-19 (a few samples of this study predate the infection). Cell type and time point are not known. The sample comprised PBMCs or a T cell subset sorted from them (not recorded which). The CDR3, as DNA: TGTGCCAGCAGCCAAGAAGAGGTTAGGAAAGTTGGTGGCGCCTACGAGCAGTACTTC. Translation: CASSQEEVRKVGGAYEQYF.